The clone carrying this TCR beta chain turned up a few times. Its antigen is unidentified. The CDR3 contains 12 residues. V was shortened by 1 base and J by 6 bases, with 7 bases between the two germline ends. Germline CDR1 is SQVTM and CDR2 is ANQGSEA. These data belong to a study of T-cell reconstitution after alpha-beta-depleted transplantation in children. Points from the study as a whole: After transplant, at about two months, alpha-beta T cells were reportedly derived from several hundred expanded graft clones. One year after transplant, T-cell counts and diversity came mostly from newly produced T cells. TCRbeta diversity was high at day 60 in some patients (a result of surviving recipient T cells and thymic progenitors).

During its preparation, the TCRbeta library received unique molecular identifiers. From the PCR reads, TCRdb called clonotypes with MiXCR, one entry per CDR3 protein. The sample lists about 980,000 distinct CDR3 sequences, less than 30% occurring once. The sequencing here drew on PBMCs, mostly from graft donor cells, taken 360 days after TCRalphabeta/CD19-depleted stem cell transplant. V is TRBV29-1 and J is TRBJ1-3; no clear D. The source of this sequence is a boy less than two years old who had a stem cell transplant for SCID, so the T cells may come from the graft donor. The CDR3 loop reads CSVEGGANTIYF. For the CDR3, the DNA is TGCAGCGTTGAAGGCGGCGCAAACACCATATATTTT.